This T cell receptor beta chain derives from a study of T cell repertoires in cytomegalovirus infection. Per the germline V gene, CDR1 is LNHNV and CDR2 is YYDKDF (reference sequence). The CDR3 length is 16 residues. Trimming cost V 0 bases and J 10 bases, with 16 bases left between them. Via MiXCR, TCRdb re-called the reads, giving one row per CDR3 protein. The top ten clones hold roughly 13% of a sample with fewer than 550,000 distinct CDR3 sequences, roughly 30% of them seen once. The sample taken for sequencing was PBMCs. The J gene is TRBJ1-6, the V gene TRBV15, with D tentatively TRBD1 (5 bases). This sequence originates from a human donor in good health (CMV status not recorded). Some clones in this sample may be carry-over from other donors' samples. CDR3 nucleotides: TGTGCCACCAGCAGAGAGGGGGTGAACCCTCGATCACCCCTCCACTTT. This translates into CATSREGVNPRSPLHF. The full variable domain, rest sourced from reference TRBV15 and TRBJ1-6, is DAMVIQNPRYQVTQFGKPVTLSCSQTLNHNVMYWYQQKSSQAPKLLFHYYDKDFNNEADTPDNFQSRRPNTSFCFLDIRSPGLGDTAMYLCATSREGVNPRSPLHFGNGTRLTVT.